Below, 19 T cell receptor beta chains from the same sample are listed, as sequenced in a study of memory CD4+ T cells and cytomegalovirus serostatus. Single viable CD3+CD4+CD8-CD45RO+ cells were sorted as the memory CD4+ T cells. Profiled with immunoSEQ multiplex PCR; TCRdb holds only in-frame clones, not every one. The sample contains 35,000 to 45,000 clones, about 76% of which appear only once. Material for sequencing was memory CD4+ T cells from blood. All receptors come from an adult in good health and CMV-seronegative.

This clone counts as medium-sized. This rearrangement joins TRBV25-1 to TRBJ2-2; D possibly corresponds to TRBD1 (5 bases). Germline assignment: CDR1 MGHDK and CDR2 SYGVNS. The germline V and J ends were trimmed by 3 bases and 6 bases, with 8 bases remaining between them. The CDR3 sequence is 13 residues long. In nucleotides, the CDR3 is TGTGCCAGCAGTGACTTCAGGGCCGGGGAGCTGTTTTTT. This sequence encodes CASSDFRAGELFF.

This clone was seen a few times. The chain joins TRBV6-1 to TRBJ1-4; D remains unclear. Germline lookup yields CDR1 MNHNS and CDR2 SASEGT. This CDR3 region has 13 residues. V lost 1 base and J lost 6, with 6 bases in between. CDR3 sequence: CASSEVGYEKLFF. The CDR3 nucleotides are TGTGCCAGCAGTGAAGTGGGATATGAAAAACTGTTTTTT.

The V gene is TRBV19, the J gene TRBJ1-2; D call uncertain. The CDR3 consists of 17 residues. Trimming removed 3 bases from V and 2 bases from J, with 19 bases in between. Germline lookup yields CDR1 LNHDA and CDR2 SQIVND (reference sequence). The CDR3: CASSIVRGEGTNYGYTF. CDR3 in DNA: TGTGCCAGTAGTATTGTGCGCGGAGAGGGAACAAACTATGGCTACACCTTC. The full variable domain, with the rest looked up from reference TRBV19 and TRBJ1-2, is DGGITQSPKYLFRKEGQNVTLSCEQNLNHDAMYWYRQDPGQGLRLIYYSQIVNDFQKGDIAEGYSVSREKKESFPLTVTSAQKNPTAFYLCASSIVRGEGTNYGYTFGSGTRLTVV.

In its sample, this clone was seen once. The chain recombines TRBV29-1 with TRBJ2-1, with a possible D match to TRBD2 (5 bases). CDR3 length: 13 residues. Germline V gene data show CDR1 as SQVTM and CDR2 as ANQGSEA. V lost 7 bases to trimming and J lost 0 bases, with 10 bases between them. CDR3: CSAKRTSYNEQFF. CDR3 in DNA: TGCAGCGCTAAGCGGACCTCCTACAATGAGCAGTTCTTC.

The genes are TRBV5-4 and TRBJ1-6; D gene uncertain. Trimming cost V 4 bases and J 4 bases, with 12 bases left between them. The germline CDR1 and CDR2 sequences are SGHNT and YYREEE (reference sequence). CDR3 length equals 15 residues. The CDR3 is CASSRESDYNSPLHF. CDR3 coding DNA: TGTGCCAGCAGCCGTGAGAGCGATTATAATTCACCCCTCCACTTT.

The V call is TRBV9, the J call TRBJ2-1; the match to TRBD2 covers 10 bases. The ends lost 0 bases at V and 4 bases at J; junction bases unmatched: 1. There are 15 residues in the CDR3. Germline assignment: CDR1 SGDLS and CDR2 YYNGEE. The CDR3 DNA sequence: TGTGCCAGCAGCGTAGGGACTAGCGGATACAATGAGCAGTTCTTC. Protein sequence: CASSVGTSGYNEQFF.

This rearrangement joins TRBV5-4 to TRBJ2-3; 8 positions agree with TRBD1. This CDR3 contains 15 residues. Germline CDR1 is SGHNT and CDR2 is YYREEE (reference sequence). J was trimmed by 3 bases and V by 1 base; bases with no gene match: 4. In DNA, the CDR3 is TGTGCCAGCAGCTTGATGACAGGGGTTACAGATACGCAGTATTTT. Translated: CASSLMTGVTDTQYF.

The rearrangement joins TRBV6-5 to TRBJ2-5, with D hard to call. V lost 6 bases and J lost 3, with 2 bases in between. Germline V gives CDR1 MNHEY, CDR2 SVGAGI. This CDR3 is built from 10 residues. CDR3 sequence: CASREETQYF. The CDR3 coding sequence is TGTGCCAGCAGGGAAGAGACCCAGTACTTC.

This clone was recorded a few times. The chain links TRBV7-8 to TRBJ1-1; perhaps TRBD1 as D (5 bases). Germline V gene lookup returns CDR1 SGHVS and CDR2 FQNEAQ. V lost 5 bases to trimming and J lost 5 bases, with 12 bases between them. The CDR3 covers 13 residues. The chain's CDR3 is CASSIEEGTEAFF. DNA for the CDR3: TGTGCCAGCAGCATTGAAGAGGGGACTGAAGCTTTCTTT.

The chain recombines TRBV5-1 with TRBJ1-1; D may be TRBD1 (5 bases). The CDR3 contains 15 residues. Germline loops: CDR1 SGHRS, CDR2 YFSETQ. Trimming shortened V by 4 bases and J by 1 base, and 14 bases separated the two germline ends. CDR3 coding DNA: TGCGCCAGCAGCCTCAATCTTGACAGGAACACTGAAGCTTTCTTT. Protein sequence: CASSLNLDRNTEAFF.

The chain is built from TRBV6-6 and TRBJ2-7; 9 bases map to TRBD1. CDR3 length: 14 amino acids. J lost 5 bases, V lost 6 bases, and 8 bases had no gene match. CDR1 is MNHNY and CDR2 is SVGAGI in the germline V gene (reference sequence). CDR3 residues: CASRPTGGRNEQYF. The CDR3 nucleotides read TGTGCCAGCAGACCCACAGGGGGCAGGAACGAGCAGTACTTC.

V and J are TRBV5-1 and TRBJ2-5; D might be TRBD1 (6 bases). The CDR3 runs 15 residues. The ends were cut back, 4 bases at V and 2 bases at J, with 15 bases in the middle. CDR1 and CDR2 from the germline V gene are SGHRS and YFSETQ. The CDR3 sequence is CASSPDSLGQETQYF. The CDR3 coding sequence is TGCGCCAGCAGCCCGGACAGTTTGGGTCAAGAGACCCAGTACTTC.

The chain joins TRBV6-1 to TRBJ2-1; 10 nucleotides align to TRBD1. J lost 5 bases, V lost 5 bases, and 6 bases had no gene match. From germline, CDR1 is MNHNS and CDR2 SASEGT. The CDR3 contains 15 residues. Here the CDR3 DNA reads TGTGCCAGCAGTCAACGGGACAGGGGACACAATGAGCAGTTCTTC. Amino acids: CASSQRDRGHNEQFF.

The rearrangement links TRBV2 to TRBJ2-5; no definite D call. V was cut by 11 bases and J by 4 bases, with 14 bases left in between. The germline V gene has CDR1 SNHLY and CDR2 FYNNEI. CDR3 length equals 12 residues. CDR3 residues: CACAVVGETQYF. CDR3 nucleotides: TGTGCCTGCGCCGTAGTTGGAGAGACCCAGTACTTC.

This clone was detected a few times. The chain recombines TRBV7-9 with TRBJ1-1, with D perhaps matching TRBD1 (6 bases). Between the trimmed V and J ends, which lost 7 bases and 0 bases, there was a span of 12 bases. Germline lookup yields CDR1 SEHNR and CDR2 FQNEAQ (reference sequence). This CDR3 region has 14 residues. The DNA of the CDR3 is TGTGCCAGCAATTCTAGGGGGGTGAACACTGAAGCTTTCTTT. Its translation: CASNSRGVNTEAFF.

This rearrangement joins TRBV6-4 to TRBJ1-6; D unclear. V was cut by 2 bases and J by 2 bases, with 16 bases left in between. Germline CDR1 reads MRHNA; CDR2 reads SNTAGT. The CDR3 loop spans 18 amino acids. The CDR3 is CASSDGQLTPTYNSPLHF. The CDR3 coding sequence is TGTGCCAGCAGTGACGGTCAGCTTACCCCGACCTATAATTCACCCCTCCACTTT.

V and J are TRBV18 and TRBJ2-7, with 9 nucleotides matching TRBD1. After removal of 3 bases from V and 3 bases from J, the junction contained 3 bases not matched to a gene. This CDR3 is 14 amino acids long. Germline lookup yields CDR1 KGHSH and CDR2 LQKENI. CDR3 sequence (DNA): TGTGCCAGCTCACCTACGGGACAGGGCTACGAGCAGTACTTC. It specifies CASSPTGQGYEQYF.

The gene calls are TRBV7-9 and TRBJ2-7, with D unresolved. The V gene's germline CDR1 is SEHNR and CDR2 FQNEAQ (reference sequence). Trimming stripped 1 base from V and 3 bases from J, with 10 bases between. The CDR3 covers 14 residues. CDR3: CASSLDGTRYEQYF. The DNA for the CDR3 is TGTGCCAGCAGCTTAGACGGCACCCGCTACGAGCAGTACTTC.

The chain carries TRBV10-2 and TRBJ1-1; 7 bases agree with TRBD1. V shed 6 bases, J shed 1 base, and the junction held 5 bases outside the gene matches. This CDR3 is built from 14 residues. Per the germline V gene, CDR1 is WSHSY and CDR2 is SAAADI. Written as DNA, the CDR3 is TGCGCCAGCAGCCCACGGGACAGGAACACTGAAGCTTTCTTT. Translation gives CASSPRDRNTEAFF.